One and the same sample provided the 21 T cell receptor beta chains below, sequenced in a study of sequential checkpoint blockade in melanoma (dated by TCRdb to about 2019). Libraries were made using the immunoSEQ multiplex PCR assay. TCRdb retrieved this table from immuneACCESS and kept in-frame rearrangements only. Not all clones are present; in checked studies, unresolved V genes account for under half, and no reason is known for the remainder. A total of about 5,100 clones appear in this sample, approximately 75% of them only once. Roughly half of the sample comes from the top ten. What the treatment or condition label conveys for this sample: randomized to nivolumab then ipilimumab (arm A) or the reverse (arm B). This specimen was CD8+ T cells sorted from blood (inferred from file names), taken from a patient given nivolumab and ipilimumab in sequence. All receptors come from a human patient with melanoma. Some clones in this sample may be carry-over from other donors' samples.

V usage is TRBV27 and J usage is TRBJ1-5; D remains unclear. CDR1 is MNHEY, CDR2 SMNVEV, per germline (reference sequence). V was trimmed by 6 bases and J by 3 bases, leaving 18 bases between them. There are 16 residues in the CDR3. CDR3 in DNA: TGTGCCAGCAGGAGGCTATGGGAGGGTGTCAATCAGCCCCAGCATTTT. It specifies CASRRLWEGVNQPQHF.

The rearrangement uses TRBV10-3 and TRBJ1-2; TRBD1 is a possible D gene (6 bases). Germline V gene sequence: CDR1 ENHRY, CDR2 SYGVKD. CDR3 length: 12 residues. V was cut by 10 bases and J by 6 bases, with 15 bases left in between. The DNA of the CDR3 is TGTGCCACCCGGTTAGGGGGAGATGGCTACACCTTC. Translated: CATRLGGDGYTF.

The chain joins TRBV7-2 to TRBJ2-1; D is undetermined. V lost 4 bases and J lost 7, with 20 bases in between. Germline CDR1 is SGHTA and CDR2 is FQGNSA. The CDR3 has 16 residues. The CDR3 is CASSSAVSIARNEQFF. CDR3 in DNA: TGTGCCAGCAGCTCCGCCGTTTCAATAGCTCGTAATGAGCAGTTCTTC.

The CDR3 nucleotides are TGTGCCAGCAGCGCCACGGTCCGCCTTTACAATGAGCAGTTCTTC. Encoded protein: CASSATVRLYNEQFF. The chain links TRBV9 to TRBJ2-1; D ambiguous. V gave up 3 bases and J gave up 4 bases, with 14 bases separating them. The CDR3 runs to 15 residues. Germline CDR1 and CDR2: SGDLS and YYNGEE. Filled out from reference TRBV9 and TRBJ2-1, the complete variable domain reads DSGVTQTPKHLITATGQRVTLRCSPRSGDLSVYWYQQSLDQGLQFLIQYYNGEERAKGNILERFSAQQFPDLHSELNLSSLELGDSALYFCASSATVRLYNEQFFGPGTRLTVL.

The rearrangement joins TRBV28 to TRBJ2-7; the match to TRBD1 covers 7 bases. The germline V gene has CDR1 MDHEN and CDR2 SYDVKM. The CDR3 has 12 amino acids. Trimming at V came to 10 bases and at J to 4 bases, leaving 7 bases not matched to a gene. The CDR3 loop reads CATSTGWYEQYF. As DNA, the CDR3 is TGTGCCACCTCGACAGGGTGGTACGAGCAGTACTTC.

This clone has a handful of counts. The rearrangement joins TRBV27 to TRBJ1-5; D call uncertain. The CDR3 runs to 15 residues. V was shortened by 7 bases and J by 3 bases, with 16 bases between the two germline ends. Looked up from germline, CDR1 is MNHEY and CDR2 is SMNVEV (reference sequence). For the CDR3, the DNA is TGTGCCAGCACCGCCCCTGAGGGTTACAATCAGCCCCAGCATTTT. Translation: CASTAPEGYNQPQHF.

The CDR3 loop is CATSRTDQNTEAFF. The CDR3 bases are TGTGCCACCTCCCGGACAGATCAGAACACTGAAGCTTTCTTT. The chain uses TRBV10-3 and TRBJ1-1; perhaps TRBD1 as D (6 bases). The CDR3 consists of 14 residues. Germline CDR1 is ENHRY and CDR2 is SYGVKD. V was cut by 10 bases and J by 1 base, with 16 bases left in between.

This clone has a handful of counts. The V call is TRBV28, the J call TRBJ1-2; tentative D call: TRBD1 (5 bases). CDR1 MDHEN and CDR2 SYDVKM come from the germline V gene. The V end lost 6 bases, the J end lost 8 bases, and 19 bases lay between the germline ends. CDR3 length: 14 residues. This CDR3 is CASRRQLGEGGYTF. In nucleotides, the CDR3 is TGTGCCAGCAGGCGTCAACTTGGGGAGGGGGGCTACACCTTC.

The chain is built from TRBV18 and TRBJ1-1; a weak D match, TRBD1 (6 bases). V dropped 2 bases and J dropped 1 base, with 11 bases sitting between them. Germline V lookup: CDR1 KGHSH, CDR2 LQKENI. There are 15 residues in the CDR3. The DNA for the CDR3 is TGTGCCAGCTCACCAGGGGGCAGGGCGAACACTGAAGCTTTCTTT. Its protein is CASSPGGRANTEAFF.

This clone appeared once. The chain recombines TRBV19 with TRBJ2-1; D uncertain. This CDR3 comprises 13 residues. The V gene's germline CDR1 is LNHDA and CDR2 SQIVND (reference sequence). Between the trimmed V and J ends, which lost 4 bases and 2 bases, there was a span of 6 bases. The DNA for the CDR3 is TGTGCCAGTAGTACCACTACCTACAATGAGCAGTTCTTC. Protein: CASSTTTYNEQFF.

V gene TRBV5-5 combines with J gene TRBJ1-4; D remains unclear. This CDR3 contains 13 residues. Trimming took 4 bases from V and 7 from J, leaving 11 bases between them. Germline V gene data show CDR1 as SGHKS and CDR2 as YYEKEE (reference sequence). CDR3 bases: TGTGCCAGCAGCCTCGAAGAGTTTGAAAAACTGTTTTTT. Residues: CASSLEEFEKLFF.

CDR3 region: CASSWTDSPNQPQHF. The CDR3 bases are TGTGCCAGCAGCTGGACCGACAGTCCTAATCAGCCCCAGCATTTT. The V gene is TRBV7-2, the J gene TRBJ1-5, with D possibly matching TRBD1 (5 bases). Germline-derived CDR1 and CDR2 are SGHTA and FQGNSA. This CDR3 is built from 15 residues. Deletions cut 4 bases from V and 4 bases from J, with 14 bases between.

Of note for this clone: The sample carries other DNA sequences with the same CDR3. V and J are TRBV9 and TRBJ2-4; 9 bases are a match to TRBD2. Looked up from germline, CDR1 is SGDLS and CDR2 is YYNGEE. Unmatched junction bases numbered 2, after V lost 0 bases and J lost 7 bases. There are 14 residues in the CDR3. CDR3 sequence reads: CASSVGGGGNIQYF. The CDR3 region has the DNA TGTGCCAGCAGCGTAGGCGGGGGGGGTAACATTCAGTACTTC.

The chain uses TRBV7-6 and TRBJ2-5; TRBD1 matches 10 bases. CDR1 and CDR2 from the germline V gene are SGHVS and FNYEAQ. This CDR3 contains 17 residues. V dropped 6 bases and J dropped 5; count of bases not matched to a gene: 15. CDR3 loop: CASSTEYRQGAYETQYF. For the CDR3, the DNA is TGTGCCAGCAGTACCGAATACCGACAGGGGGCGTATGAGACCCAGTACTTC. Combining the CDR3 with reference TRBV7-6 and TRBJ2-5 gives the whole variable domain GAGVSQSPRYKVTKRGQDVALRCDPISGHVSLYWYRQALGQGPEFLTYFNYEAQQDKSGLPNDRFSAERPEGSISTLTIQRTEQRDSAMYRCASSTEYRQGAYETQYFGPGTRLLVL.

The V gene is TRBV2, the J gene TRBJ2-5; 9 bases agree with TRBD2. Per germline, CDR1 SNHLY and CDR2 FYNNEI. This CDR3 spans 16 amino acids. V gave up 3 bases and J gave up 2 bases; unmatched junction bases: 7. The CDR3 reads CASSDGLAGKQETQYF. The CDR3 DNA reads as TGTGCCAGCAGTGACGGGCTAGCGGGAAAGCAAGAGACCCAGTACTTC.

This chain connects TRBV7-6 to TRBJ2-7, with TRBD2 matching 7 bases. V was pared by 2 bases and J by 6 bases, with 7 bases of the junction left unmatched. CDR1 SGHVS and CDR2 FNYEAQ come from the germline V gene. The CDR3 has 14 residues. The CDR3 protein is CASSLKAGYGEQYF. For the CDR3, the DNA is TGTGCCAGCAGCTTAAAAGCGGGGTATGGCGAGCAGTACTTC.

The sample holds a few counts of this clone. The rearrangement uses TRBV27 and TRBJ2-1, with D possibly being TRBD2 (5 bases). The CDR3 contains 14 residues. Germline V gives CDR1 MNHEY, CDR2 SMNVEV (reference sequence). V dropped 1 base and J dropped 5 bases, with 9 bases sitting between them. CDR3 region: CASSLLSGNNEQFF. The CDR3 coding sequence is TGTGCCAGCAGTTTATTATCGGGGAACAATGAGCAGTTCTTC.

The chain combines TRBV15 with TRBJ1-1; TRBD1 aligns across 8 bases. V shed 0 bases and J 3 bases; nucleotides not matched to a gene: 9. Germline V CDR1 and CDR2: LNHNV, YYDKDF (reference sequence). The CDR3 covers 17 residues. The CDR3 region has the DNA TGTGCCACCAGCAGAGATAACGGTCTGGACAGGGACACTGAAGCTTTCTTT. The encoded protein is CATSRDNGLDRDTEAFF.

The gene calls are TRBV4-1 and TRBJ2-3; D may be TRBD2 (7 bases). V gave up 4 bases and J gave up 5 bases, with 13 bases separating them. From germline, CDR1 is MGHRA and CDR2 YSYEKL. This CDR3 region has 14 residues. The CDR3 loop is CASSLQAGQDTQYF. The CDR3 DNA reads TGCGCCAGCAGCCTCCAAGCGGGACAAGATACGCAGTATTTT.

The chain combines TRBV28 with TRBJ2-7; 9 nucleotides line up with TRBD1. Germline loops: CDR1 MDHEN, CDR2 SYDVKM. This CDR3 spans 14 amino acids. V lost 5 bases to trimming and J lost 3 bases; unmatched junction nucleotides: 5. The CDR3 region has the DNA TGTGCCAGCAGTACCGGGACAGGGCGCTACGAGCAGTACTTC. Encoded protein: CASSTGTGRYEQYF.

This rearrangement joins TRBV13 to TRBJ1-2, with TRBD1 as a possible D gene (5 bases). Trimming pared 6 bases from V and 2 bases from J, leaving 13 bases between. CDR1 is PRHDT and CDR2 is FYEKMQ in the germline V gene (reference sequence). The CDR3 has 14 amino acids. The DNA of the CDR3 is TGTGCCAGCAGTGAGGCGGGGGGGAACTATGGCTACACCTTC. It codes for CASSEAGGNYGYTF.